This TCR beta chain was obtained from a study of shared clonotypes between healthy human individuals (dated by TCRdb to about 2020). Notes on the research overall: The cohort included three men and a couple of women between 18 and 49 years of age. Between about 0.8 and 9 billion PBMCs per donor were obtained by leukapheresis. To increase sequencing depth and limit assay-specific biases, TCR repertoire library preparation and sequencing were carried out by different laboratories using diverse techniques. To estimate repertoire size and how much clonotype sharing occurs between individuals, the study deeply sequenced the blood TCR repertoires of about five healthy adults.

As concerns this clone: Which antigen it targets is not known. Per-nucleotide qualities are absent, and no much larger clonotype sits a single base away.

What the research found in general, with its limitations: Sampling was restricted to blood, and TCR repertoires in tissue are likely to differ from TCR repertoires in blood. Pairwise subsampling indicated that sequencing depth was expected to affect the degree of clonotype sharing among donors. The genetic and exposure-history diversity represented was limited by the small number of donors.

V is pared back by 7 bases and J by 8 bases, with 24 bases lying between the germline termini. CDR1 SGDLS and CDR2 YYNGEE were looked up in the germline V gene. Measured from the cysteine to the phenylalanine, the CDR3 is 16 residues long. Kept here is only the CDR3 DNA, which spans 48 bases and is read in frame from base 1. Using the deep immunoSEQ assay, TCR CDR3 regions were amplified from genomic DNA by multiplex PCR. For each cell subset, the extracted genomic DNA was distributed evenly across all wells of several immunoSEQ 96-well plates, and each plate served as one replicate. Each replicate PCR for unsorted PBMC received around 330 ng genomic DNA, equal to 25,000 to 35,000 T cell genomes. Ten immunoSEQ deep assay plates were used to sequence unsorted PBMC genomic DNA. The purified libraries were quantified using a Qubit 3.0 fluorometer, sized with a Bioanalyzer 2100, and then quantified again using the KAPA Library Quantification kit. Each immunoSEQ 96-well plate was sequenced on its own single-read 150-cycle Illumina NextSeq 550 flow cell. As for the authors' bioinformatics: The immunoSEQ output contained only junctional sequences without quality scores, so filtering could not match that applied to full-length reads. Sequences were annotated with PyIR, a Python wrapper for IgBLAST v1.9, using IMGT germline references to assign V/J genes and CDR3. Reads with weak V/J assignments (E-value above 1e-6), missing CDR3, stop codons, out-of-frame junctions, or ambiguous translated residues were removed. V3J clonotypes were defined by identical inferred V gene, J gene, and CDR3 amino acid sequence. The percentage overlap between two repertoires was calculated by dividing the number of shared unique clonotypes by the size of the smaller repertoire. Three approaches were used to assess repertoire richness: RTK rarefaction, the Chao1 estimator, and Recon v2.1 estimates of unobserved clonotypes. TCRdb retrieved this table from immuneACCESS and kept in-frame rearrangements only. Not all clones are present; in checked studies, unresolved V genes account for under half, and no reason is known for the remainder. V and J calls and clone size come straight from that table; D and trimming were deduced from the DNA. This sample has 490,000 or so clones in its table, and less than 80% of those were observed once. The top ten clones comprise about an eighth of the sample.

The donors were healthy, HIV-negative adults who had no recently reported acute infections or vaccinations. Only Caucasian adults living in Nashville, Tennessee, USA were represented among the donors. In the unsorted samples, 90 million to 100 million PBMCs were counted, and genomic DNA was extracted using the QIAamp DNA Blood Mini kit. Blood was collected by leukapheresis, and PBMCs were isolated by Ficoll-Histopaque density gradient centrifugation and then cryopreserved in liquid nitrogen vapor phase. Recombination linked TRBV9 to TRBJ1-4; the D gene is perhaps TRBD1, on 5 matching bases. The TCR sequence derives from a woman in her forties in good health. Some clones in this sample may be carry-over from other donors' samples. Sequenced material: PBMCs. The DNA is TGTGCCAGCGGCCGCTCGTGGGGGGTGGATATGGAAAAACTGTTTTTT. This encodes CASGRSWGVDMEKLFF. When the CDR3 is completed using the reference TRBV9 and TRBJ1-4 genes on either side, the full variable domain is DSGVTQTPKHLITATGQRVTLRCSPRSGDLSVYWYQQSLDQGLQFLIQYYNGEERAKGNILERFSAQQFPDLHSELNLSSLELGDSALYFCASGRSWGVDMEKLFFGSGTQLSVL.